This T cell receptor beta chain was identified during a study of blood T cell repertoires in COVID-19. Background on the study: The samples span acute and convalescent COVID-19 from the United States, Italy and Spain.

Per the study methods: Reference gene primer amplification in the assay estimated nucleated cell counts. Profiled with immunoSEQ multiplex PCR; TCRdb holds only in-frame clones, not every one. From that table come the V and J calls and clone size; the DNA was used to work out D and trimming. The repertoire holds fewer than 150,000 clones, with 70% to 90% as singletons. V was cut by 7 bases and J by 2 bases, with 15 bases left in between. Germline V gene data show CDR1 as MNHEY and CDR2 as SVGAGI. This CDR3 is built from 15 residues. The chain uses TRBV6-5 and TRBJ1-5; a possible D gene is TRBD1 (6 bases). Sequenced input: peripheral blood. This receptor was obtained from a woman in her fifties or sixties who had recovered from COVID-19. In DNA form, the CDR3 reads TGTGCCAGCATCCAGGGGCGACTCGGCAATCAGCCCCAGCATTTT. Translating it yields CASIQGRLGNQPQHF.